This TCR beta chain was obtained from a study of cytomegalovirus exposure and HLA in healthy donors. Study-wide results and caveats: Clonal expansion, a later analysis showed, was greater in HLA-associated TCR beta chains than in equally common others. Reports state that TCR beta sequences accurately predicted most subjects' HLA-A and HLA-B alleles.

Germline V gene lookup returns CDR1 SGHDT and CDR2 YYEEEE. The V end was cut by 0 bases, the J end by 0 bases, with 9 bases between. There are 15 residues in the CDR3. Primers: 60 Vbeta forward and 13 Jbeta reverse. Produced via immunoSEQ multiplex PCR; TCRdb's table is partial and in-frame only. The table includes 160,000 or so clones, around 80% detected once. There are a few counts of this clone. The antigen remains undetermined. The receptor was isolated from a middle-aged man in good health and CMV-seronegative. Specimen: PBMCs. The rearrangement uses TRBV5-6 and TRBJ1-1; D call uncertain. Here the CDR3 reads CASSLDVGMNTEAFF. CDR3 sequence (DNA): TGTGCCAGCAGCTTGGATGTCGGGATGAACACTGAAGCTTTCTTT.